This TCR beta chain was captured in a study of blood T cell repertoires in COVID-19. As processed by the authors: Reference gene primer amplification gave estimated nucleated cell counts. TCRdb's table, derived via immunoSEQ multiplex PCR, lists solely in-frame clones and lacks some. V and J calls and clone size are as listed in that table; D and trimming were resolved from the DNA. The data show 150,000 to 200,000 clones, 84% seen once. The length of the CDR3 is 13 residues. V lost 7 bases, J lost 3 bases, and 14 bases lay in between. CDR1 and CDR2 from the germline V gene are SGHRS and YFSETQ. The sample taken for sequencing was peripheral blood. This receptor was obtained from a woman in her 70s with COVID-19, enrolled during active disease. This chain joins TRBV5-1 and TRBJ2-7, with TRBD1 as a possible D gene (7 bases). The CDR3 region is CASSPQGGYEQYF. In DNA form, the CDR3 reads TGCGCCAGCTCCCCCCAGGGGGGCTACGAGCAGTACTTC.